This T cell receptor (beta chain) was found in a study of CD8+ T cells in alopecia areata. Study-level background: The drug, oral tofacitinib, was given to treated patients at 5 to 10 mg twice daily.

Investigators isolated RNA and reverse transcribed it into cDNA to act as the sequencing template. Some clones are missing from TCRdb's copy, which holds only in-frame ones; the method was immunoSEQ multiplex PCR. This table holds around 190,000 clones, around 56% found once. Noted treatment: oral pan-JAK inhibitor, 5-10 mg twice daily. Looked up from germline, CDR1 is GTSNPN and CDR2 is SVGIG (reference sequence). V dropped 3 bases and J dropped 8 bases, with 10 bases sitting between them. The CDR3 contains 11 residues. Source: CD4+ T cells sorted from blood, taken at week 4, from a patient treated with tofacitinib. This chain links TRBV30 with TRBJ1-1; D gene unclear. The sequence derives from a human donor with alopecia areata. The CDR3 sequence: CAWRGGLEAFF. CDR3 nucleotide sequence: TGTGCCTGGAGGGGTGGGCTAGAAGCTTTCTTT.